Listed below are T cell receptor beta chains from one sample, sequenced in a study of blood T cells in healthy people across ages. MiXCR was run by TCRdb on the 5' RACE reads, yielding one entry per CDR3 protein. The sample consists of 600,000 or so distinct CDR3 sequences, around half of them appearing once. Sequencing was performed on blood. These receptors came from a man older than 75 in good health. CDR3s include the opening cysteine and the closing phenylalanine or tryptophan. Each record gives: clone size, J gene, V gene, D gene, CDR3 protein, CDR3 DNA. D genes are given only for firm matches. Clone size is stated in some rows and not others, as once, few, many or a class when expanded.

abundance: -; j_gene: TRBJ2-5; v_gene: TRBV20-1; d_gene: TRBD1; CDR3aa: CSAPGTGGMETQYF; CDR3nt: TGCAGTGCTCCCGGGACAGGGGGCATGGAGACCCAGTACTTC
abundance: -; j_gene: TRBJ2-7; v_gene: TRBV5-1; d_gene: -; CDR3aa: CASSLEAGLSEQYF; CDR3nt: TGCGCCAGCAGCTTGGAGGCCGGGCTCAGCGAGCAGTACTTC
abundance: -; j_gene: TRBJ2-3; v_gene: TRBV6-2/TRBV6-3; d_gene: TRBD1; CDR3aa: CASARGTGGADTQYF; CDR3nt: TGTGCCAGCGCCAGGGGGACAGGGGGTGCAGATACGCAGTATTTT
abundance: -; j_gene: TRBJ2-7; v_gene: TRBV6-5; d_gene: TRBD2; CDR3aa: CASSYSNVAGGYEQYF; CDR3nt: TGTGCCAGCAGTTACTCGAATGTCGCGGGGGGCTACGAGCAGTACTTC
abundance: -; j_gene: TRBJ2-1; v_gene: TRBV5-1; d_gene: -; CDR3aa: CASSQSGGTYNEQFF; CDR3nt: TGCGCCAGCAGCCAATCAGGGGGGACCTACAATGAGCAGTTCTTC
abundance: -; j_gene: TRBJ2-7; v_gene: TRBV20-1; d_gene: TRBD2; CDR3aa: CSALKREGSYNELYF; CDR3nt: TGCAGTGCTCTTAAGCGGGAGGGCTCCTACAATGAGCTGTACTTC
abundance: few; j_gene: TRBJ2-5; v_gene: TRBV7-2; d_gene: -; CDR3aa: CASSLFRTGGETQYF; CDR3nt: TGTGCCAGCAGCTTATTCCGGACGGGTGGAGAGACCCAGTACTTC
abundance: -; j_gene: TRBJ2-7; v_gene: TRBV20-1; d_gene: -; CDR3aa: CSAEGSSYEQYF; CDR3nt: TGCAGTGCCGAGGGGAGCTCCTACGAGCAGTACTTC
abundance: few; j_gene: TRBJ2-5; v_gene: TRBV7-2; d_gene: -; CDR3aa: CASSLPSRETQYF; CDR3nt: TGTGCCAGCAGCTTACCTAGCCGGGAGACCCAGTACTTC
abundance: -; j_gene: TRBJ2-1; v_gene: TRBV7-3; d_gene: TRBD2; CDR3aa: CASSGGTSGPIGQFF; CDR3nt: TGTGCCAGCAGCGGAGGGACTAGTGGCCCCATTGGGCAGTTCTTC
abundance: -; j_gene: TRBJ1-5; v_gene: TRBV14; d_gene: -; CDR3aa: CASSQDPGLSNQPQHF; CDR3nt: TGTGCCAGCAGCCAAGATCCAGGGCTGAGCAATCAGCCCCAGCATTTT
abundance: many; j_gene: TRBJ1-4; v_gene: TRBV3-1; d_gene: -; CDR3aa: CASSQDSGGRSNEKLFF; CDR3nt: TGTGCCAGCAGCCAAGATTCTGGGGGGAGATCTAATGAAAAACTGTTTTTT
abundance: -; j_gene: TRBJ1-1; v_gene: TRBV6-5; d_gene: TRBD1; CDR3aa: CASQPARTGGSEAFF; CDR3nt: TGTGCCAGTCAGCCGGCCCGGACAGGGGGGTCTGAAGCTTTCTTT
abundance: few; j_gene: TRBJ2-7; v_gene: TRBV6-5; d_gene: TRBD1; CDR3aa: CASSYTTTGVLYNEQYF; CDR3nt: TGTGCCAGCAGTTACACAACGACAGGGGTCCTCTACAATGAGCAGTACTTC